Listed below are T cell receptor beta chains from one sample, sequenced in a study of T cells in Graves' hyperthyroidism and ophthalmopathy. In TCRdb, the multiplex PCR reads were re-called with MiXCR into one record per CDR3 protein. The sample includes a few hundred thousand distinct CDR3 sequences, 15% to 17% seen only once; the top ten take about 7%. The sample consisted of blood. The receptors stem from a woman aged 25 to 39 with Graves' hyperthyroidism. Both conserved end residues are part of each CDR3.

>TRBJ1-2|TRBV7-9
CASSSSVGTGDHGYTF
>TRBJ2-7|TRBV28
CASRLPPYEQYF
>TRBJ1-5|TRBV18
CASSPERGSNQPQHF
>TRBJ2-6|TRBV12-3/TRBV12-4
CASTETAGANVLTF
>TRBJ2-7|TRBV5-1
CASSLASGSPYEQYF
>TRBJ2-7|TRBV20-1
CSAFIERRTYEQYF
>TRBJ2-2|TRBV12-3/TRBV12-4
CASSLATHRGYTGELFF
>TRBJ2-2|TRBV7-9
CASSPAVRLAGEYTGELFF
>TRBJ2-3|TRBV6-1
CASSALPGGFADTQYF
>TRBJ2-5|TRBV3-1
CASSHGTSGRAFQYF
>TRBJ2-1|TRBV4-2
CASSQEGLAARRFYNEQFF
>TRBJ2-3|TRBV3-1
CASSQDWGTGTTDTQYF
>TRBJ1-1|TRBV4-2
CASSQVSVNTEAFF
>TRBJ2-1|TRBV7-3
CASSISSGVLSEQFF
>TRBJ2-3|TRBV12-3/TRBV12-4
CASVRGTGFPDTQYF
>TRBJ2-6|TRBV6-1
CASSASTGANVLTF
>TRBJ2-3|TRBV6-1
CASSEPSGDTQYF
>TRBJ2-1|TRBV7-9
CASSSLAGGLNEQFF
>TRBJ2-7|TRBV28
CASSPLLQGYEQYF
>TRBJ1-1|TRBV10-3
CAIKEEGRETEAFF
>TRBJ2-2|TRBV11-2
CASSLPFQSLTLANTGELFF
>TRBJ2-7|TRBV20-1
CSARRSGFYEQYF
>TRBJ2-6|TRBV2
CVRPGQGRWESGANVLTF
>TRBJ2-7|TRBV13
CASSLLGGLAGGPGVYEQYF
>TRBJ1-1|TRBV28
CASSLRLLNTEAFF
>TRBJ2-4|TRBV12-3/TRBV12-4
CASSLRGTKNIQYF
>TRBJ2-3|TRBV7-9
CASSRVTTDTQYF
>TRBJ2-7|TRBV28
CASSLQHLLGGISSYEQYF
>TRBJ2-1|TRBV29-1
CSVAGLAGRNEQFF